Listed here are 19 T cell receptor beta chains from one sample, sequenced in a study of shared T cell receptors in the human thymus. Generated by immunoSEQ multiplex PCR, the TCRdb table keeps only in-frame clones and is missing some. This table has hundreds of thousands of clones, roughly 90% appearing once. The data were also submitted as part of a second study, on human thymus T cells.

Sequenced sample: thymocytes. All receptors come from a boy younger than two with a congenital heart defect.

This clone occurred once. The chain employs TRBV27 and TRBJ2-3; 8 positions agree with TRBD1. Germline V lookup: CDR1 MNHEY, CDR2 SMNVEV (reference sequence). This CDR3 contains 14 residues. J gave up 6 bases and V 7 bases, and 9 bases lay outside the gene matches. The CDR3 reads CASTTDREGDTQYF. For the CDR3, the DNA is TGTGCCAGCACCACGGACAGGGAAGGGGATACGCAGTATTTT.

The chain recombines TRBV7-2 with TRBJ2-7; D possibly corresponds to TRBD1 (6 bases). Trimming left V 5 bases short and J 0 bases short, with 17 bases between. CDR3 length equals 16 residues. Germline V gives CDR1 SGHTA, CDR2 FQGNSA. The CDR3 DNA is TGTGCCAGCAGCCCCGGTCCCCAGGGGACCTCCTACGAGCAGTACTTC. It specifies CASSPGPQGTSYEQYF.

The CDR3 DNA is TGCGCCAGCAGCCAAAAAGGAGGACTAGCGGTATACAATGAGCAGTTCTTC. Translated: CASSQKGGLAVYNEQFF. V gene TRBV4-1 combines with J gene TRBJ2-1, with TRBD2 identical over 10 bases. Per germline, CDR1 MGHRA and CDR2 YSYEKL. J gave up 4 bases and V 2 bases, and 8 bases lay outside the gene matches. The CDR3 contains 17 residues.

This chain joins TRBV14 and TRBJ2-1, with 9 bases identical to TRBD2. CDR1 is SGHDN and CDR2 is FVKESK in the germline V gene. V dropped 0 bases and J dropped 8; count of bases not matched to a gene: 14. This CDR3 comprises 18 residues. The CDR3 sequence: CASSQDGGSGRINDEQFF. In DNA, the CDR3 is TGTGCCAGCAGCCAAGATGGAGGGAGCGGGAGGATTAACGATGAGCAGTTCTTC.

This clone was seen only a few times. The gene calls are TRBV19 and TRBJ2-7; TRBD1 matches 7 bases. Germline CDR1 reads LNHDA; CDR2 reads SQIVND (reference sequence). CDR3 length equals 14 residues. Unmatched junction bases numbered 8, after V lost 6 bases and J lost 3 bases. The CDR3 coding sequence is TGTGCCAGTAGCCGGACAGGACCGGACTACGAGCAGTACTTC. Protein product: CASSRTGPDYEQYF.

The chain has TRBV5-6 and TRBJ2-5; possibly TRBD2 for D (5 bases). The CDR3 runs to 15 residues. Trimming took off 1 base at V and 1 base at J, with 11 bases between the two ends. Germline lookup yields CDR1 SGHDT and CDR2 YYEEEE. The CDR3 DNA reads TGTGCCAGCAGCTTGCGAGGGTACAGCCAAGAGACCCAGTACTTC. The encoded protein is CASSLRGYSQETQYF.

V usage is TRBV28 and J usage is TRBJ1-5; 9 bases fit TRBD1. The V gene's germline CDR1 is MDHEN and CDR2 SYDVKM. V shed 8 bases, J shed 6 bases, and the junction held 5 bases outside the gene matches. This CDR3 has 13 residues. The DNA of the CDR3 is TGTGCCAGCGCCGGACAGGGGAGTCAGCCCCAGCATTTT. This gives the protein CASAGQGSQPQHF.

In its sample, this clone was seen once. V and J are TRBV7-6 and TRBJ2-1; 12 bases are a match to TRBD2. With 5 bases clipped from V and 2 bases from J, the junction kept 7 bases outside the gene matches. CDR3 length: 17 residues. From germline, CDR1 is SGHVS and CDR2 FNYEAQ. CDR3 protein: CASSLRTSGDTYNEQFF. The DNA for the CDR3 is TGTGCCAGCAGCCTGAGGACTAGCGGGGATACCTACAATGAGCAGTTCTTC.

The V call is TRBV7-9, the J call TRBJ2-7; tentative D call: TRBD2 (5 bases). Germline CDR1 is SEHNR and CDR2 is FQNEAQ (reference sequence). V lost 5 bases to trimming and J lost 4 bases, with 9 bases between them. The CDR3 length is 12 residues. The CDR3 is CASSPRGYEQYF. DNA of the CDR3: TGTGCCAGCAGCCCTAGAGGGTACGAGCAGTACTTC.

The CDR3, as DNA: TGTGCCAGCAGTCATACCGGGCCTAGGGGGCACAATGAGCAGTTCTTC. Amino acid sequence: CASSHTGPRGHNEQFF. The chain employs TRBV7-3 and TRBJ2-1; TRBD1 matches 7 bases. This CDR3 is 16 amino acids long. The trim removed 6 bases at V and 5 bases at J, leaving 13 bases unmatched. The germline gives CDR1 SGHTA, CDR2 FQGTGA.

In DNA, the CDR3 is TGCGCCAGCAGATCGGGACTAGCTCTGGGCCGATACGAGCAGTACTTC. Protein product: CASRSGLALGRYEQYF. This chain connects TRBV10-1 to TRBJ2-7, with 9 bases identical to TRBD2. The CDR3 totals 16 residues. Germline CDR1 and CDR2: WNHNN and SYGVQD (reference sequence). The V segment lost 6 bases and the J segment 4 bases; nucleotides outside the gene matches: 13.

The table lists this clone with a count of one. The chain is built from TRBV6-1 and TRBJ1-5; a weak D match, TRBD1 (6 bases). The V gene's germline CDR1 is MNHNS and CDR2 SASEGT. Between the trimmed V and J ends, which lost 2 bases and 6 bases, there was a span of 17 bases. CDR3 size: 16 residues. The CDR3 DNA reads TGTGCCAGCAGTGAAAGGGACACCCGAACCGGTCAGCCCCAGCATTTT. Translated, it gives CASSERDTRTGQPQHF.

V and J are TRBV7-6 and TRBJ2-1, with 12 bases matching TRBD2. CDR3 length: 18 amino acids. Germline CDR1 is SGHVS and CDR2 is FNYEAQ. V dropped 1 base and J dropped 4; count of bases not matched to a gene: 8. The DNA of the CDR3 is TGTGCCAGCAGCTTAGAAGGTCTAGCGGGAGGGCGTTACAATGAGCAGTTCTTC. Translation gives CASSLEGLAGGRYNEQFF.

This chain uses TRBV4-1 with TRBJ2-1, with D tentatively TRBD2 (5 bases). This CDR3 comprises 13 residues. V lost 7 bases, J lost 6 bases, and 13 bases lay in between. CDR1 is MGHRA and CDR2 is YSYEKL in the germline V gene. The CDR3 protein is CASTHKRGNEQFF. Here the CDR3 DNA reads TGCGCCAGCACGCACAAACGGGGCAATGAGCAGTTCTTC.

This clone was picked up a small number of times. CDR3 region: CASSDFPGLAGIVTQYF. The CDR3 nucleotides read TGTGCCAGCAGTGACTTTCCCGGACTAGCGGGAATTGTTACGCAGTATTTT. The chain combines TRBV6-4 with TRBJ2-3, with 12 nucleotides matching TRBD2. CDR3 length equals 17 residues. The V segment lost 1 base and the J segment 8 bases; nucleotides outside the gene matches: 10. Germline CDR1 MRHNA, CDR2 SNTAGT.

The V gene is TRBV5-6, the J gene TRBJ2-3; unclear D gene. The CDR3 has 14 amino acids. From germline, CDR1 is SGHDT and CDR2 YYEEEE. Trimming cost V 0 bases and J 3 bases, with 8 bases left between them. The CDR3 DNA reads TGTGCCAGCAGCTTGGAAACCACAACAGATACGCAGTATTTT. Its protein is CASSLETTTDTQYF.

The gene calls are TRBV7-9 and TRBJ2-7; tentative D call: TRBD1 (5 bases). Trimming shortened V by 5 bases and J by 0 bases, and 17 bases separated the two germline ends. Germline V gives CDR1 SEHNR, CDR2 FQNEAQ (reference sequence). The CDR3 spans 16 residues. DNA of the CDR3: TGTGCCAGCAGCCCTAAACCGGACACGAGCTCCTACGAGCAGTACTTC. Protein product: CASSPKPDTSSYEQYF.

V usage is TRBV27 and J usage is TRBJ2-2, with D maybe TRBD2 (5 bases). With 5 bases removed from V and 3 bases from J, the gap between germline ends came to 13 bases. Germline lookup yields CDR1 MNHEY and CDR2 SMNVEV (reference sequence). The CDR3 consists of 15 residues. The CDR3 is CASSAREADTGELFF. CDR3 coding DNA: TGTGCCAGCAGTGCCCGGGAAGCAGACACCGGGGAGCTGTTTTTT.

This clone was recorded a few times. CDR3 in DNA: TGTGCCAGCAGTGCACCGGTCGTTCAAGCTTTCTTT. Protein sequence: CASSAPVVQAFF. V and J are TRBV6-1 and TRBJ1-1; unclear D gene. Trimming shortened V by 4 bases and J by 9 bases, and 12 bases separated the two germline ends. CDR1 and CDR2 from the germline V gene are MNHNS and SASEGT. The length of the CDR3 is 12 residues.